These 5 T cell receptor beta chains share one sample of origin, sequenced in a study of shared clonotypes between healthy human individuals. Generated by immunoSEQ multiplex PCR, the TCRdb table keeps only in-frame clones and is missing some. This sample has some 2,100,000 clones, with more than 90% found just once. Sequenced material: naive CD4+ T cells sorted from blood. This sample's subset: CD45RA+ positively selected. The receptors come from a man between 18 and 35 years old in good health.

The chain is built from TRBV5-4 and TRBJ2-1; no reliable D call. Germline assignment: CDR1 SGHNT and CDR2 YYREEE (reference sequence). Trimming removed 3 bases at V and 5 bases at J, with 9 bases between. The length of the CDR3 is 13 residues. In DNA, the CDR3 is TGTGCCAGCAGCTCCCGGACCGACAATGAGCAGTTCTTC. This sequence encodes CASSSRTDNEQFF.

The chain uses TRBV6-1 and TRBJ2-6, with D possibly matching TRBD1 (6 bases). The CDR3 is 15 residues long. V was clipped by 5 bases and J by 11 bases, with 19 bases between them. The V gene's germline CDR1 is MNHNS and CDR2 SASEGT. CDR3 sequence reads: CASSLAGAPQYVLTF. The CDR3 DNA follows: TGTGCCAGCAGTCTTGCAGGGGCCCCTCAGTACGTCCTGACTTTC.

The J gene is TRBJ1-5, the V gene TRBV5-1; perhaps TRBD1 as D (5 bases). V dropped 0 bases and J dropped 6 bases, with 13 bases sitting between them. CDR3 size: 15 residues. CDR1 is SGHRS and CDR2 is YFSETQ in the germline V gene. CDR3 DNA sequence: TGCGCCAGCAGCTTGGCCGGGGGAGGAGGTCAGCCCCAGCATTTT. It encodes CASSLAGGGGQPQHF. The full variable domain, rest sourced from reference TRBV5-1 and TRBJ1-5, is KAGVTQTPRYLIKTRGQQVTLSCSPISGHRSVSWYQQTPGQGLQFLFEYFSETQRNKGNFPGRFSGRQFSNSRSEMNVSTLELGDSALYLCASSLAGGGGQPQHFGDGTRLSIL.

CDR3 nucleotides: TGTGCCATCAGCGTTAGGGTTGAGAATTCACCCCTCCACTTT. It is translated as CAISVRVENSPLHF. The chain has TRBV10-3 and TRBJ1-6; D call uncertain. Trimming pared 6 bases from V and 7 bases from J, leaving 13 bases between. The CDR3 loop spans 14 amino acids. Germline-derived CDR1 and CDR2 are ENHRY and SYGVKD.

The chain recombines TRBV6-6 with TRBJ2-7; 7 nucleotides agree with TRBD1. Germline CDR1 is MNHNY and CDR2 is SVGAGI (reference sequence). Trimming took 4 bases from V and 3 from J; bases not matched to a gene: 3. CDR3 length: 13 residues. The CDR3: CASSFSGGYEQYF. Here the CDR3 DNA reads TGTGCCAGCAGTTTTTCAGGGGGCTACGAGCAGTACTTC.